Sequencing of this TCR beta chain was carried out in a study of beta chain features in type 1 diabetes. Study-level results: Individuals with type 1 diabetes displayed fewer insertions and more deletions at VDJ junctions. Type 1 diabetes patients had moderately but significantly shorter TCRB CDR3s in all four CD4+ subsets.

One heparinised blood draw averaging approximately 120 mL was given by each donor. This clone was seen a few times. Its target is not known. The V end lost 5 bases, the J end lost 2 bases, and 13 bases lay between the germline ends. Per germline, CDR1 SQVTM and CDR2 ANQGSEA. The CDR3 is made up of 13 amino acids. As every portion of the isolated RNA was reverse transcribed, the sequencing read expressed TCRB transcripts. The assay was immunoSEQ multiplex PCR, and TCRdb's table has in-frame clones only and misses some. The sample holds 300,000 to 400,000 clones, approximately 9.9% seen once. Sequencing was performed on central memory CD4+ T cells from blood. The sequence came from a man under 40 with type 1 diabetes. V and J are TRBV29-1 and TRBJ2-7, with D possibly TRBD2 on 5 matching bases. The CDR3 is CSVFSQTTYEQYF. The CDR3 DNA follows: TGCAGCGTTTTCAGCCAGACTACCTACGAGCAGTACTTC.